This T cell receptor (beta chain) was obtained from a study of post-analysis software for immune sequencing data. Study summary: Recorded subtypes: relapsing-remitting, secondary progressive, progressive-relapsing; some patients unannotated. Notes on the study in general: The authors found that F measure strongly co-clustered same-batch samples. Normalized Chao1 diversity was significantly lower in multiple sclerosis patients than in controls. Four to six TRBV segments appeared more often in patients than in controls, and TRBV5-6, TRBV5-1 and TRBV20-1 were among these.

A remark on this clonotype: Its antigen is not known.

Researchers reported that TCR beta cDNA libraries carried unique molecular identifiers. There were roughly 0.85 to 11 million T cells, and 400,000 to 650,000 cDNA molecules came from them. TCRdb re-analysed the PCR reads in MiXCR, keeping a single row per CDR3 protein. The sample has about 210,000 distinct CDR3 sequences, roughly 30% seen once. The CDR3 has 14 amino acids. The V segment lost 7 bases and the J segment 6 bases; nucleotides outside the gene matches: 7. The TCR comes from a girl aged 2-17 years with multiple sclerosis. The chain combines TRBV12-3 or TRBV12-4 with TRBJ1-5; 9 bases map to TRBD1. Specimen: blood. The CDR3: CASTPGQGSQPQHF. CDR3 nucleotides: TGTGCCAGCACCCCGGGACAGGGCAGTCAGCCCCAGCATTTT.